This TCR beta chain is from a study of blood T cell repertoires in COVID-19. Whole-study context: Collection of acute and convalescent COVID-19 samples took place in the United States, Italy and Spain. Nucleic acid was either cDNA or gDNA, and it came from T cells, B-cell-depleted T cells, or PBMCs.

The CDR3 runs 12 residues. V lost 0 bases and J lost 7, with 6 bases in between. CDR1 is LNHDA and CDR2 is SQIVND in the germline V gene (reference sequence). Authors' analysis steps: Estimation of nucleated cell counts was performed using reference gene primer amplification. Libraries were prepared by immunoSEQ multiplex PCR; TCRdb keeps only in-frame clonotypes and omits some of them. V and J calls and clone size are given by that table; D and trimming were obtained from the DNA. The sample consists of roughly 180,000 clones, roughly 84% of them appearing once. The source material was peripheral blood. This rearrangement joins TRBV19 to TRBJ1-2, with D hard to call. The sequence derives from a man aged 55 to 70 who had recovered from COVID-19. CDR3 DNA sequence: TGTGCCAGTAGTATAGATCGGAGTGGCTACACCTTC. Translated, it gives CASSIDRSGYTF.